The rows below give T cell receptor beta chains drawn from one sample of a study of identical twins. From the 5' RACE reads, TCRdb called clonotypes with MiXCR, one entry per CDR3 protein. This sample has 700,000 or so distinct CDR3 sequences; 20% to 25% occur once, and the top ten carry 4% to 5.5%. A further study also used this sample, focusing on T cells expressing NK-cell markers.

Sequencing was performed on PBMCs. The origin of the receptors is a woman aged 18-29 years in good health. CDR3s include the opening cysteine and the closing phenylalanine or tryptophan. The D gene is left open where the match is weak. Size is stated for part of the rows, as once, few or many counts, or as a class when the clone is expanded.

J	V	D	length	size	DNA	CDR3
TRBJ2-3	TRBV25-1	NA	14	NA	TGTGCCAGCAGTGATCTCCCTGTCACAGATACGCAGTATTTT	CASSDLPVTDTQYF
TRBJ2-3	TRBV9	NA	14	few	TGTGCCAGCAGCGTAGTTCGGGGCCCTGATACGCAGTATTTT	CASSVVRGPDTQYF
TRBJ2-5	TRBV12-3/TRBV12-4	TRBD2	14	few	TGTGCCAGCAGTTTTGCGGGAGGGATAGAGACCCAGTACTTC	CASSFAGGIETQYF
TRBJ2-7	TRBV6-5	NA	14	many	TGTGCCAGCAGTTACTCGGACCGATCCTACGAGCAGTACTTC	CASSYSDRSYEQYF
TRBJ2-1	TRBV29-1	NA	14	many	TGCAGCGTTGAAGGTCAGCTTTCCTACAATGAGCAGTTCTTC	CSVEGQLSYNEQFF
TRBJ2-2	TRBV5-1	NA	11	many	TGCGCCAGCAGTAACGCCGGGGAGCTGTTTTTT	CASSNAGELFF
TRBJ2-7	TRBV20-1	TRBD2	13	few	TGCAGTGCTAGCTGGCTAGCGGGCTACGAGCAGTACTTC	CSASWLAGYEQYF
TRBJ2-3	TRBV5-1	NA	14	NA	TGCGCCAGTCAGGACTACCGATGGGCAGATACGCAGTATTTT	CASQDYRWADTQYF
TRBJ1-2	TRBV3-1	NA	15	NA	TGTGCCAGCAGCCAAGATAGTTACCACCTGAAAGGCTACACCTTC	CASSQDSYHLKGYTF
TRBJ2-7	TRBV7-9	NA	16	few	TGTGCCAGCAGCTTAGGGATGGCAGAGGGACCCTACGAGCAGTACTTC	CASSLGMAEGPYEQYF
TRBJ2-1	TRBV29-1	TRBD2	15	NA	TGCAGCGCCATCACCGGGACTAGCGGCCACAATGAGCAGTTCTTC	CSAITGTSGHNEQFF
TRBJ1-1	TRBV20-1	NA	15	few	TGCAGTGCGCCCCGTAGGTATAACCGTGGCACTGAAGCTTTCTTT	CSAPRRYNRGTEAFF
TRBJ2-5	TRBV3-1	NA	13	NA	TGTGCCAGCAGCCAAGATGGGCAAGAGACCCAGTACTTC	CASSQDGQETQYF
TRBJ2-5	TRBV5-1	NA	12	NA	TGCGCCAGCAGCAAAAGCAAAGAGACCCAGTACTTC	CASSKSKETQYF
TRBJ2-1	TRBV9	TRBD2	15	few	TGTGCCAGCAGCGTAGGCGGGGGGACTTACAATGAGCAGTTCTTC	CASSVGGGTYNEQFF
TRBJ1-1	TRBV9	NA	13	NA	TGTGCCAGCAGCGTAGCTCAGGACAGTGCGGCTTTCTTT	CASSVAQDSAAFF
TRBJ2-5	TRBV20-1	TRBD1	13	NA	TGCAGTGCCATTTACAGGGGGCGGGAGACCCAGTACTTC	CSAIYRGRETQYF
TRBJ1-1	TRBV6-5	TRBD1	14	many	TGTGCCAGCAGTTACGACACCCAGGGGGCTGAAGCTTTCTTT	CASSYDTQGAEAFF
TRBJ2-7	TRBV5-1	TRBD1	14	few	TGCGCCAGCAGCTCCGGACAGGGGGCACACGAGCAGTACTTC	CASSSGQGAHEQYF
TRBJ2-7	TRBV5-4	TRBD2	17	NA	TGTGCCAGCAGCTACGCAACTAGCGGGAGGGGGAGTTACGAGCAGTACTTC	CASSYATSGRGSYEQYF
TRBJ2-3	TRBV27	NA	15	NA	TGTGCCAGCAGTCCGATGACTACCGCGGGAGATACGCAGTATTTT	CASSPMTTAGDTQYF
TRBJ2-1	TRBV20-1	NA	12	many	TGCAGTGCTAGTTTGCGACACAATGAGCAGTTCTTC	CSASLRHNEQFF
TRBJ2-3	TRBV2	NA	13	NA	TGTGCCAGCGGCCCGAGATCCCGAGATACGCAGTATTTT	CASGPRSRDTQYF
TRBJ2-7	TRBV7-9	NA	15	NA	TGTGCCAGCAGTAGAGGTGTTCAACGCTCCTACGAGCAGTACTTC	CASSRGVQRSYEQYF
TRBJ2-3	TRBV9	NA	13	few	TGTGCCAGCAGCGCTCGACTATCCCATACGCAGTATTTT	CASSARLSHTQYF
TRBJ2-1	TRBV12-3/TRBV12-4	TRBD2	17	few	TGTGCCAGCAGGGGGACTAGCGGGCGGGGCCTCTACAATGAGCAGTTCTTC	CASRGTSGRGLYNEQFF
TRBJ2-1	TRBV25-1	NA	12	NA	TGTGCCAGCAGTGAATACACCGGGGGTCAGTTCTTC	CASSEYTGGQFF
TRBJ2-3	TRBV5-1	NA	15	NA	TGCGCCAGCAGCTTGGGCGGGCAGGGCGCAGATACGCAGTATTTT	CASSLGGQGADTQYF
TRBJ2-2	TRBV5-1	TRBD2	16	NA	TGCGCCAGCAGTCAAGCGGGGGAAGGGAACACCGGGGAGCTGTTTTTT	CASSQAGEGNTGELFF
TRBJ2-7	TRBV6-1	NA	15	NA	TGTGCCAGCAGTGAAGCCGGGTTGGGCTCCTACGAGCAGTACTTC	CASSEAGLGSYEQYF
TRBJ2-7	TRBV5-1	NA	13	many	TGCGCCAGCAGCCTAGGTTCGGACTACGAGCAGTACTTC	CASSLGSDYEQYF
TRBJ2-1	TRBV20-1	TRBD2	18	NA	TGCAGTGCTAGAGATCCTTCCATACTAGCGAGCTCCTACAATGAGCAGTTCTTC	CSARDPSILASSYNEQFF
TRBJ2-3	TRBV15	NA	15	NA	TGTGCCACCGCGACCCAGGGACCCGTCACAGATACGCAGTATTTT	CATATQGPVTDTQYF
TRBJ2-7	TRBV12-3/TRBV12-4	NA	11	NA	TGTGCCAGCAGGATTGATCACGAGCAGTACTTC	CASRIDHEQYF
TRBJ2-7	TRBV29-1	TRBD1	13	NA	TGCAGCGTCTCCGGGACAGGGGATTACGAGCAGTACTTC	CSVSGTGDYEQYF
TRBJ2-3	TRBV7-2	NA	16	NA	TGTGCCAGCAGCTTAAATCCCACAGGGTACCCAGATACGCAGTATTTT	CASSLNPTGYPDTQYF
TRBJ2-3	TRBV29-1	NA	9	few	TGCAGCGCCTCAGATACGCAGTATTTT	CSASDTQYF
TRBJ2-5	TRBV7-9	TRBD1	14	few	TGTGCCAGCAGCCAGGGACAGGGGATCGAGACCCAGTACTTC	CASSQGQGIETQYF
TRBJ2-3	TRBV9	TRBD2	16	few	TGTGCCAGCAGCGAAGAACTAGCGGGGAACGTGGATACGCAGTATTTT	CASSEELAGNVDTQYF
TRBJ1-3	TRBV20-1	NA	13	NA	TGCAGTGCGTCCGGGAACTCTGGAAACACCATATATTTT	CSASGNSGNTIYF
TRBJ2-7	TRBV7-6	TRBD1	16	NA	TGTGCCAGCAGCTCACTCCCAGACAGGGGGACCTACGAGCAGTACTTC	CASSSLPDRGTYEQYF
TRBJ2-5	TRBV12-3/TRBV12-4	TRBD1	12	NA	TGCGCCAGCACCTTGACAGGGGGGACCCAGTACTTC	CASTLTGGTQYF
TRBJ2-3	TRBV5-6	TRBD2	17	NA	TGTGCCAGCAGCTCTCGAAGTTTCGCGGGAGGGCCCGATACGCAGTATTTT	CASSSRSFAGGPDTQYF
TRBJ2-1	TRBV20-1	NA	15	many	TGCAGTGCTCCACCTCCGGGGTACCCCCCCAATGAGCAGTTCTTC	CSAPPPGYPPNEQFF
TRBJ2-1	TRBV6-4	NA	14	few	TGTGCCAGCATTGGGGCCTACTCCTACAATGAGCAGTTCTTC	CASIGAYSYNEQFF
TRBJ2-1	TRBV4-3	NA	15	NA	TGCGCCAGCAGCCAAGTTGACGGATCCTACAATGAGCAGTTCTTC	CASSQVDGSYNEQFF
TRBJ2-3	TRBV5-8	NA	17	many	TGTGCCAGCAGCCGGGCGCGAGGCAGACGATACACAGATACGCAGTATTTT	CASSRARGRRYTDTQYF
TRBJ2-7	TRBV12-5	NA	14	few	TGTGCTAGTGACTCGGGACTTGGAGTCGACGAGCAGTACTTC	CASDSGLGVDEQYF
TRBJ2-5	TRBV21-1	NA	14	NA	TGTGCCAGCAGCAGACCGGGATCTAGGGAGACCCAGTACTTC	CASSRPGSRETQYF
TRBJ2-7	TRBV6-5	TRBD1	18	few	TGTGCCAGCAGCTATAGTCCCGGGACAGGGGGTAAGGCCTACGAGCAGTACTTC	CASSYSPGTGGKAYEQYF
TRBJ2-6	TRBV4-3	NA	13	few	TGCGCCAGCAGCCAAGGGGGGGTAGGCGTCCTGACTTTC	CASSQGGVGVLTF
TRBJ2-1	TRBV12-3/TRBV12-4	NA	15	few	TGTGCCAGCAGTCGGCGGGCCCGAACCTACAATGAGCAGTTCTTC	CASSRRARTYNEQFF
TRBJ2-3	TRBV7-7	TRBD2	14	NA	TGTGCTAGTGCAGGACTAGCATCAGCAGATACGCAGTATTTT	CASAGLASADTQYF
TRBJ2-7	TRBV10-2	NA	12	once	TGCGCCAGTACGGAAGTTGCGGGCGAGCAGTACTTC	CASTEVAGEQYF
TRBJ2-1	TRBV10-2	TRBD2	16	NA	TGCGCCAGCAGTGAGTCAAGCGGGGGGTATTACAATGAGCAGTTCTTC	CASSESSGGYYNEQFF